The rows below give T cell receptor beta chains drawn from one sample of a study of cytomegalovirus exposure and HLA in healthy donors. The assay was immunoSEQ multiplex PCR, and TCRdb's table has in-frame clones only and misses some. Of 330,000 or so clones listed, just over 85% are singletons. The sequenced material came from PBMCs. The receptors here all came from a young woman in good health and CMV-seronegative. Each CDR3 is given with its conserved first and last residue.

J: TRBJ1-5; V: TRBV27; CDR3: CASSLGGYQPQHF
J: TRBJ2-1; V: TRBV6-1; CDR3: CASSEEAGVPYNEQFF
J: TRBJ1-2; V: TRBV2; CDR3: CARQGADYGYTF
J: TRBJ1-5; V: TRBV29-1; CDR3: CSVGQGGGLNQPQHF
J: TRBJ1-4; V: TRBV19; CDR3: CASRGEKLFF
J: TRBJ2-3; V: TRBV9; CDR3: CASSVASGRSTDTQYF
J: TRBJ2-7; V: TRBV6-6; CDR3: CASSLGLATLSREQYF
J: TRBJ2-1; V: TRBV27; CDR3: CASSSLGGWSSYNEQFF
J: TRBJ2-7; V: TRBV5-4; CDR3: CASSARGYEQYF
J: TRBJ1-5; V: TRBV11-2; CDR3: CASSSGQGLTQPQHF
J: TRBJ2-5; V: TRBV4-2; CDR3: CASSQDMDGGRETQYF
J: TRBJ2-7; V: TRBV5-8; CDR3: CASSLIGTGAYEQYF
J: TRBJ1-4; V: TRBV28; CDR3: CASSPGTGGNEKLFF
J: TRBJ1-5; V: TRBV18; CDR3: CASSPSDRNQPQHF
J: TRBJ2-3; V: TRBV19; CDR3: CASSRGYSGPSTDTQYF
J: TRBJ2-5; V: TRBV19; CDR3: CASSIARGQETQYF
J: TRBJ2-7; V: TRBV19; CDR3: CASSIDIGGDPYEQYF
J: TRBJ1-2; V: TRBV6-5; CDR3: CASSGGQGADGYTF
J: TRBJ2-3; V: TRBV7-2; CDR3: CASSLYSYSSEADTQYF
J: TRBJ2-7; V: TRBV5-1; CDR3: CASSSVAGSSYEQYF
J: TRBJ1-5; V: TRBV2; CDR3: CASRQGENQPQHF
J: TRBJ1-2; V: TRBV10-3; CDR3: CAISDQRQGRRDYGYTF
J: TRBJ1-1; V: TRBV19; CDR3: CASSPSDSNTEAFF
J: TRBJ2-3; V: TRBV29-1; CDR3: CSVEDRGQLTDTQYF
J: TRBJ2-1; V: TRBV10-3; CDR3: CAISEGLDNEQFF
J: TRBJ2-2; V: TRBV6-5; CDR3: CASSPGQGTGELFF
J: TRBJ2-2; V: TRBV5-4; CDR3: CASSLVWGQTGELFF
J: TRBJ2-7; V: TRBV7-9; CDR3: CASSLDSAYEQYF
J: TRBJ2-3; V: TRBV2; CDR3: CASSDYAGDTQYF
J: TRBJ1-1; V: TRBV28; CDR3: CASSGVAAGEDEAFF
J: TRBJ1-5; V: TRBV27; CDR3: CATTRFPGDNQPQHF
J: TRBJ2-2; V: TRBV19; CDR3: CASSIRQANTGELFF
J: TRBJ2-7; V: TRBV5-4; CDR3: CASSLAGDPYEQYF
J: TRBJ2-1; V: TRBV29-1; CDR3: CSGRGDEQFF
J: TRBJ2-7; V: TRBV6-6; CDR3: CASSTTRVRQYF
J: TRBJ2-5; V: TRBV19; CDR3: CASSIVGQSETQYF
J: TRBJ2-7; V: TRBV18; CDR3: CASSRGRGTGDEQYF
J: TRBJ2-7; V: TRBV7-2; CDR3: CASSLAGAGQGEQYF
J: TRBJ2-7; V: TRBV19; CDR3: CASSMGTSGSNEQYF
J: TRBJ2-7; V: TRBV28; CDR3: CASSFPTSGSIGNEQYF
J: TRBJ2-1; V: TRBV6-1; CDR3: CASSEAWDNNEQFF
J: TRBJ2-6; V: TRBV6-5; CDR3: CASSYNRGRANVLTF
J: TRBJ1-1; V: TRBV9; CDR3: CASSVIGTEAFF
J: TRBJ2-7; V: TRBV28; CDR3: CASSLESLVREQYF
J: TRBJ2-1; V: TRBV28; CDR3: CASSLDMRTGISYNEQFF
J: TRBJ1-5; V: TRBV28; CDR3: CASTRAQGFINQPQHF
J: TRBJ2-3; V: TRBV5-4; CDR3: CASSFGTSGRVPDTQYF
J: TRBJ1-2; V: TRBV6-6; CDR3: CASSPAGAGYGYTF
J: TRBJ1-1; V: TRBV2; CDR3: CASSPGTRVVEAFF
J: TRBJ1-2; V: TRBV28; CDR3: CASAGRDYGYTF
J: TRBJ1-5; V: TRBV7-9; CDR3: CASSLGLGSDSGNQPQHF
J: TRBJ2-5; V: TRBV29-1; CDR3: CSVQLAGGGTQYF
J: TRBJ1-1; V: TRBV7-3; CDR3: CASTLAGNTEAFF
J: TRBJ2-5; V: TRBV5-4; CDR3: CASSLGQGGETQYF
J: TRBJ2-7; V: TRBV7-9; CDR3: CASSRDSSSYEQYF
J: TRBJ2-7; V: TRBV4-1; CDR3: CASSQIRLHLADEQYF
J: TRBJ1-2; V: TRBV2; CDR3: CASMEIYGYTF